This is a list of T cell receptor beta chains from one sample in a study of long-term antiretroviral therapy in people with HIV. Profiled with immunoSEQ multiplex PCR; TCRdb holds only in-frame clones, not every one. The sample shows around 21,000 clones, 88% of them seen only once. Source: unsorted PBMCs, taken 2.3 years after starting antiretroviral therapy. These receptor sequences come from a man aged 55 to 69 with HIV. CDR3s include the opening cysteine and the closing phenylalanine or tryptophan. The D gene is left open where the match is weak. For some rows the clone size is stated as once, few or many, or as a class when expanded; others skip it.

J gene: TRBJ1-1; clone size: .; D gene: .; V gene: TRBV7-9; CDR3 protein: CASSLVGGTTEAFF; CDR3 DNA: TGTGCCAGCAGCTTAGTGGGGGGGACCACTGAAGCTTTCTTT
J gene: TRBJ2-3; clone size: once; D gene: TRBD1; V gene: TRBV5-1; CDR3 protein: CASTVTGADTQYF; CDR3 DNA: TGCGCCAGCACCGTGACAGGGGCAGATACGCAGTATTTT
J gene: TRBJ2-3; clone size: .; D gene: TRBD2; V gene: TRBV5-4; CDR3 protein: CASSQLAGLTDTQYF; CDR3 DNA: TGTGCCAGCAGTCAGCTAGCGGGCCTCACAGATACGCAGTATTTT
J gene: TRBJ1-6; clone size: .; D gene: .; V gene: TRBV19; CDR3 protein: CASSGWGSPLHF; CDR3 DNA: TGTGCCAGTAGCGGTTGGGGTTCACCCCTCCACTTT
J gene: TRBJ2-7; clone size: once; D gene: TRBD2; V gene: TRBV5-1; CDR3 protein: CASSGGGRYEQYF; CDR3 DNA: TGCGCCAGCTCGGGGGGAGGGCGCTACGAGCAGTACTTC
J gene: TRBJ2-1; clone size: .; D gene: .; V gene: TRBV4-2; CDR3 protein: CASSQEQATYNEQFF; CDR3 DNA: TGTGCCAGCAGCCAAGAGCAAGCGACCTACAATGAGCAGTTCTTC
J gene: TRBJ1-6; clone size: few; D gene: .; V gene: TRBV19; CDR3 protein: CASNRVRNSPLHF; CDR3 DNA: TGTGCCAGTAACAGGGTTCGTAATTCACCCCTCCACTTT
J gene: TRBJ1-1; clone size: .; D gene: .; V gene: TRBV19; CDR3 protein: CASSIYTEAFF; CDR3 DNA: TGTGCCAGTAGTATCTACACTGAAGCTTTCTTT
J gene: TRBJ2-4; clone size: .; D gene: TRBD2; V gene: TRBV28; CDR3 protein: CASSPTRTSGGILAKNIQYF; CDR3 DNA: TGTGCCAGCAGTCCGACCCGGACTAGCGGGGGGATCCTAGCCAAAAACATTCAGTACTTC
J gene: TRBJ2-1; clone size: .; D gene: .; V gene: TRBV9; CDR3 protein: CASSVETGDYNEQFF; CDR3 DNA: TGTGCCAGCAGCGTAGAAACGGGTGACTACAATGAGCAGTTCTTC
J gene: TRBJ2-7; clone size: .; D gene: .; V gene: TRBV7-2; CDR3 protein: CASSLAFAAGFLSYEQYF; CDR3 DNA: TGTGCCAGCAGCTTAGCGTTTGCGGCAGGGTTTCTCTCCTACGAGCAGTACTTC
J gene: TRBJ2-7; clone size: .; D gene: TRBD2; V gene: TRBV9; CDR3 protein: CASSISGGTYEQYF; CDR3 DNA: TGTGCCAGCAGCATTAGCGGGGGCACCTACGAGCAGTACTTC
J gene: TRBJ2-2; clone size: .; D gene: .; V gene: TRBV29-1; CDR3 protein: CSVSRSSHTGELFF; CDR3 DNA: TGCAGCGTAAGTCGGTCATCCCACACCGGGGAGCTGTTTTTT
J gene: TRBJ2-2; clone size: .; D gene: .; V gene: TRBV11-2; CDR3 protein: CASSSRVNPGELFF; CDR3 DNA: TGTGCCAGCAGCTCGAGGGTTAACCCCGGGGAGCTGTTTTTT
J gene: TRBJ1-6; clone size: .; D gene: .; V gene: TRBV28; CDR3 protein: CASSLSRVGSYNSPLHF; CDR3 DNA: TGTGCCAGCAGTTTATCCCGAGTAGGCTCCTATAATTCACCCCTCCACTTT
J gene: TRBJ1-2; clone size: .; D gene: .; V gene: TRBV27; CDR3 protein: CASSSDLGIYGYTF; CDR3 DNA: TGTGCCAGCAGCTCGGACCTGGGCATCTATGGCTACACCTTC
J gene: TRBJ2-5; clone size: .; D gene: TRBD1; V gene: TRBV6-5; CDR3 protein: CASSAPGQGQETQYF; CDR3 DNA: TGTGCCAGCAGTGCCCCTGGACAGGGACAAGAGACCCAGTACTTC
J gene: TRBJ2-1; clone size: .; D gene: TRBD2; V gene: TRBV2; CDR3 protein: CASSVSGREGQGEQFF; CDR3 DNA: TGTGCCAGCAGTGTCTCCGGGCGGGAGGGTCAGGGTGAGCAGTTCTTC
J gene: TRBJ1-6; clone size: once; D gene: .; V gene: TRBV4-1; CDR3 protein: CASSQGLKSQYNSPLHF; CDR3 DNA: TGCGCCAGCAGCCAAGGCCTCAAATCACAGTATAATTCACCCCTCCACTTT
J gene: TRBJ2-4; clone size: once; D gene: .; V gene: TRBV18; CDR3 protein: CASSPDRAKNIQYF; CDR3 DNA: TGTGCCAGCTCACCGGACAGAGCCAAAAACATTCAGTACTTC
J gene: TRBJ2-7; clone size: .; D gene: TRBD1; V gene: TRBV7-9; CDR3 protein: CASSPRDRGLWEQYF; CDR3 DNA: TGTGCCAGCAGCCCCCGGGACAGGGGGCTGTGGGAGCAGTACTTC
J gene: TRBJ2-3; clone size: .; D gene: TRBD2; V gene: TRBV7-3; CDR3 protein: CASSHTSGLIADTQYF; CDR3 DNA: TGTGCCAGCAGCCATACTAGCGGGTTGATCGCAGATACGCAGTATTTT
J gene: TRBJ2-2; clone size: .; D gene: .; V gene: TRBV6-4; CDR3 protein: CASGGTDGNTGELFF; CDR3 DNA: TGTGCCAGCGGAGGGACGGATGGGAACACCGGGGAGCTGTTTTTT
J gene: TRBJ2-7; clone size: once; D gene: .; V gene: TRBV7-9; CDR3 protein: CASSSSRGTYEQYF; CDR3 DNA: TGTGCCAGCAGCTCTTCCAGGGGAACCTACGAGCAGTACTTC
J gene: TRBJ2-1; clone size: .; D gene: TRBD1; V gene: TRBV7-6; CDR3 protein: CASSSTDRTISYNEQFF; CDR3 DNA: TGTGCCAGCAGCTCCACGGACAGGACGATATCCTACAATGAGCAGTTCTTC
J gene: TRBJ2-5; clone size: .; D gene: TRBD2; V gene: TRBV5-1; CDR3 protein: CASSRQTGTSGHSGTQYF; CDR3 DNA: TGCGCCAGCAGCCGACAGACCGGGACTAGCGGGCATTCCGGGACCCAGTACTTC
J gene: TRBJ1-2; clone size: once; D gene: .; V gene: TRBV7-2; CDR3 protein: CASSSRNRNYGYTF; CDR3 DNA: TGTGCCAGCAGCTCCCGAAACAGGAACTATGGCTACACCTTC
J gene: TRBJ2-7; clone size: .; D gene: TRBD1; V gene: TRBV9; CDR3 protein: CASSASGTGDHEQYF; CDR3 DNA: TGTGCCAGCAGCGCCAGCGGGACAGGGGACCACGAGCAGTACTTC
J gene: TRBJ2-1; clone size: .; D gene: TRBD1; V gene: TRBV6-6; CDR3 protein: CASSSTGVYNEQFF; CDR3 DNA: TGTGCCAGCAGTAGTACAGGGGTCTACAATGAGCAGTTCTTC
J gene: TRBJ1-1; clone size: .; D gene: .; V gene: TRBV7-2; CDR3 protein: CASSTYAGGGEAFF; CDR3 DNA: TGTGCCAGCAGCACCTACGCGGGAGGGGGTGAAGCTTTCTTT
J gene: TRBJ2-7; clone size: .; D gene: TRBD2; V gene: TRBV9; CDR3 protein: CASSVGVAGSYEQYF; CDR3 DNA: TGTGCCAGCAGCGTAGGGGTAGCGGGAAGCTACGAGCAGTACTTC
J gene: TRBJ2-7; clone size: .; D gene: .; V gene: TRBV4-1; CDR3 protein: CASSQGAYEQYF; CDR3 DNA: TGCGCCAGCAGCCAAGGAGCCTACGAGCAGTACTTC
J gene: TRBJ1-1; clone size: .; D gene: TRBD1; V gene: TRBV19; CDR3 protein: CASSGGTGRMNTEAFF; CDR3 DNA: TGTGCCAGTAGTGGAGGGACAGGGCGAATGAACACTGAAGCTTTCTTT
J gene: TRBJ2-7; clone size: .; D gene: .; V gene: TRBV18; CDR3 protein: CASSNSRTVVHEQYF; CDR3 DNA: TGTGCCAGCTCAAACTCCAGGACAGTGGTCCACGAGCAGTACTTC
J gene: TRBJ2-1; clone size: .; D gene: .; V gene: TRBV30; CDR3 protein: CAWEGSGFYNEQFF; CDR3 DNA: TGTGCCTGGGAAGGATCCGGGTTCTACAATGAGCAGTTCTTC
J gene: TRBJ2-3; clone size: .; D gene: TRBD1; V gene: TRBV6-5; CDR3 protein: CAGTGFADTQYF; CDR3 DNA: TGTGCCGGGACAGGGTTCGCAGATACGCAGTATTTT
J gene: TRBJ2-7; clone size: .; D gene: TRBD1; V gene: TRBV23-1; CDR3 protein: CARSLQGRLTDEQYF; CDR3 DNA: TGCGCCAGGAGCCTACAGGGGCGCCTTACGGACGAGCAGTACTTC
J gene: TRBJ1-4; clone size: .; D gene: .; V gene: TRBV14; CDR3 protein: CASSFLGMATNEKLFF; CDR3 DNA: TGTGCCAGCAGCTTCCTGGGTATGGCCACTAATGAAAAACTGTTTTTT
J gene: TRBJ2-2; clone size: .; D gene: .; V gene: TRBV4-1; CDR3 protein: CASSQDVGTLAAGELFF; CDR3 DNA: TGCGCCAGCAGCCAAGATGTCGGGACGCTAGCCGCCGGGGAGCTGTTTTTT